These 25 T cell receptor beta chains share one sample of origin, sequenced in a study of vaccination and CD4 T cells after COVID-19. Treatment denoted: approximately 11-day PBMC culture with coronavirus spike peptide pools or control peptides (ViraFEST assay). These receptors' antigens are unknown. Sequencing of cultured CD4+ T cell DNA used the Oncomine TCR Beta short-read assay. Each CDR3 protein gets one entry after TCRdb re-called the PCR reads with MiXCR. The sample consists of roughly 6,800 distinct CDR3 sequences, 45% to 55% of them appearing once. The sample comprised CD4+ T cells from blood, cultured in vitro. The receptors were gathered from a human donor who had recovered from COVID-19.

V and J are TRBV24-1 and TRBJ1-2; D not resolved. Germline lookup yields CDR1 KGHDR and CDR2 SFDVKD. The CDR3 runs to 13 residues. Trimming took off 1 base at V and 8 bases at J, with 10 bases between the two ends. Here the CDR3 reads CATSDFRGGGYTF. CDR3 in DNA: TGTGCCACCAGTGATTTCCGGGGAGGGGGCTACACCTTC.

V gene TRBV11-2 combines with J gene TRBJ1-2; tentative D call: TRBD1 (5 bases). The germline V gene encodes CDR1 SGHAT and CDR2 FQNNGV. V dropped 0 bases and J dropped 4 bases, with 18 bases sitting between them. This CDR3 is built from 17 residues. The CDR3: CASSLDPSFTGGYGYTF. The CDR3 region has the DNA TGTGCCAGCAGCTTAGATCCGTCCTTCACGGGGGGCTATGGCTACACCTTC.

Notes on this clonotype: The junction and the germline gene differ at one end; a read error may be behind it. The CDR3 loop is CASREGGSGNTIYF. Here the CDR3 DNA reads TGTGCCAGCAGAGAAGGGGGATCTGGAAACACCATATATTTT. The chain combines TRBV6-1 with TRBJ1-3; D may be TRBD1 (6 bases). The CDR3 extends over 14 amino acids. In germline, CDR1 is MNHNS, CDR2 SASEGT.

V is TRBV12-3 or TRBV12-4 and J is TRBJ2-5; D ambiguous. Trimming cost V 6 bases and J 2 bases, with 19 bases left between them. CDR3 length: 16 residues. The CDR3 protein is CASSPSSSGPQETQYF. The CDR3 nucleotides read TGTGCCAGCAGCCCTTCTTCCTCGGGCCCACAAGAGACCCAGTACTTC.

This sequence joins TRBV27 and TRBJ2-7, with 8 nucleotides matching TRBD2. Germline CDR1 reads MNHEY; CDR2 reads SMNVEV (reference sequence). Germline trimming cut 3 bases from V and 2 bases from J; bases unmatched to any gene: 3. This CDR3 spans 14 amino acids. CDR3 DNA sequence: TGTGCCAGCAGTTTTGTTAGCGGGACCTACGAGCAGTACTTC. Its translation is CASSFVSGTYEQYF.

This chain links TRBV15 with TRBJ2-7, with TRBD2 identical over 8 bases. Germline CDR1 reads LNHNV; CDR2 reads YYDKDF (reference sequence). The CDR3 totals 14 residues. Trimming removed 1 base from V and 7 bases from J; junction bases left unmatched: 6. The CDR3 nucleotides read TGTGCCACCAGCAGAGCGGGAGGGACGGGGGAGCAGTACTTC. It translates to CATSRAGGTGEQYF.

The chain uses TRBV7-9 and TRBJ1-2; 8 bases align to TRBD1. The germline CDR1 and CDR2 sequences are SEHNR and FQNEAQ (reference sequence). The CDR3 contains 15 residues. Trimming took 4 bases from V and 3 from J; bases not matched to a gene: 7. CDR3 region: CASSSGQGPHYGYTF. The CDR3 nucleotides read TGTGCCAGCAGCTCCGGACAGGGCCCTCACTATGGCTACACCTTC.

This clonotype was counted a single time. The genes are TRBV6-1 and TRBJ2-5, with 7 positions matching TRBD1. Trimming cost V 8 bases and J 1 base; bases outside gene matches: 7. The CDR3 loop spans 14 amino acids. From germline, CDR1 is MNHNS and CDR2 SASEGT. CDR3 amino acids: CASGRQGAQETQYF. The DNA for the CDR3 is TGTGCCAGCGGTCGACAGGGAGCCCAAGAGACCCAGTACTTC.

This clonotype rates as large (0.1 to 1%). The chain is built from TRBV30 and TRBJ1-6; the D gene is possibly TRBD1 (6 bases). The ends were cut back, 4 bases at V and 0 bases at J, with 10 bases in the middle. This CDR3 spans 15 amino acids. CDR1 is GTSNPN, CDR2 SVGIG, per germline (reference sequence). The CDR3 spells CAWKGQSSYNSPLHF. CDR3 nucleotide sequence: TGTGCCTGGAAAGGACAGAGCTCCTATAATTCACCCCTCCACTTT.

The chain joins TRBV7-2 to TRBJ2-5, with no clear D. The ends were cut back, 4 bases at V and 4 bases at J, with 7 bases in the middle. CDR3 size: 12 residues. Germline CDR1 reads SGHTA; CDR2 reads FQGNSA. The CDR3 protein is CASSSTRETQYF. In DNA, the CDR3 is TGTGCCAGCAGCTCAACGAGAGAGACCCAGTACTTC.

CDR3 DNA sequence: TGTGCCAGTTCAACCAGACTAGCTTCGGAGACCCAGTACTTC. It encodes CASSTRLASETQYF. The chain couples TRBV27 to TRBJ2-5, with 7 nucleotides matching TRBD2. This CDR3 spans 14 amino acids. Germline V CDR1 and CDR2: MNHEY, SMNVEV (reference sequence). V shed 9 bases, J shed 5 bases, and the junction held 12 bases outside the gene matches.

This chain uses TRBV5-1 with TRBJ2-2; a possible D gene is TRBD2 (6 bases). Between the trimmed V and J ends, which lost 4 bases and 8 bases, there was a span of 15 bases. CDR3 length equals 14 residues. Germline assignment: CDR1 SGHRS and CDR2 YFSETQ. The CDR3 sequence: CASSNAGRTGELFF. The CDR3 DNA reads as TGCGCCAGCAGCAATGCGGGACGTACTGGGGAGCTGTTTTTT.

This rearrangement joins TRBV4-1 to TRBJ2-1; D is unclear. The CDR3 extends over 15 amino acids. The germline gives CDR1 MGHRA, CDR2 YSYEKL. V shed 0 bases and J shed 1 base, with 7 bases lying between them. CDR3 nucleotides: TGCGCCAGCAGCCAAGAGGGCAGATCCTACAATGAGCAGTTCTTC. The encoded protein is CASSQEGRSYNEQFF.

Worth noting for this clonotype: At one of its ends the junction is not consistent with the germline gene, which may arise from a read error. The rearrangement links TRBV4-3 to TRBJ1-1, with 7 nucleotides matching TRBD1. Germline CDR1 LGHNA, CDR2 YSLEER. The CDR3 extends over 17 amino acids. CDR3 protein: CASNQQEGARLNTEAFF. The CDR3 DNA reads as TGCGCCAGCAACCAACAGGAGGGGGCGCGTCTGAACACTGAAGCTTTCTTT.

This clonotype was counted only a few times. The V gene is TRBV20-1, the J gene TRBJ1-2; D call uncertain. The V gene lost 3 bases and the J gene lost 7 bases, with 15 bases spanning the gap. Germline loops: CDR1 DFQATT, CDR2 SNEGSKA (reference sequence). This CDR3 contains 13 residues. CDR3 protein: CSASQPGSSGYTF. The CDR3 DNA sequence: TGCAGTGCTAGCCAACCTGGCAGCTCTGGCTACACCTTC.

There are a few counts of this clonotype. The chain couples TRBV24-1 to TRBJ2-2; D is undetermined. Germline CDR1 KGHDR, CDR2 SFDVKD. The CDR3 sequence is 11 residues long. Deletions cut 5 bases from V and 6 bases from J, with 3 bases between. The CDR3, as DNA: TGTGCCACCAGTGTCGCCGGGGAGCTGTTTTTT. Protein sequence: CATSVAGELFF.

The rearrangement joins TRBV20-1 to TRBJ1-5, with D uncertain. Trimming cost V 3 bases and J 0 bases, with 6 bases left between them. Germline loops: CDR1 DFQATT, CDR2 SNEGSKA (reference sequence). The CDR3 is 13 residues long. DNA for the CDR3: TGCAGTGCTAGTCTGGATAGCAATCAGCCCCAGCATTTT. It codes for CSASLDSNQPQHF.

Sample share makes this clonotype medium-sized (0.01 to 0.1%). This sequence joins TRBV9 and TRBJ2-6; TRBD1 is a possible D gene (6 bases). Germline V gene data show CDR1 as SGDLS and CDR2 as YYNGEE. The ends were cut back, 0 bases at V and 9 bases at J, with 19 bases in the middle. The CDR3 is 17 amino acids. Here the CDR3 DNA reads TGTGCCAGCAGCGTAGACTCGAACAGGGCTGGTGGCAACGTCCTGACTTTC. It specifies CASSVDSNRAGGNVLTF.

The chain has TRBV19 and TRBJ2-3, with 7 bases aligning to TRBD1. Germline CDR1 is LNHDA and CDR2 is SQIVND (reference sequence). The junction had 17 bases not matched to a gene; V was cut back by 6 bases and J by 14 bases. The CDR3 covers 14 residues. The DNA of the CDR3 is TGTGCCAGTAGCATCCCCAACAGGGGCCAGGTCCTGTATTTT. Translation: CASSIPNRGQVLYF.

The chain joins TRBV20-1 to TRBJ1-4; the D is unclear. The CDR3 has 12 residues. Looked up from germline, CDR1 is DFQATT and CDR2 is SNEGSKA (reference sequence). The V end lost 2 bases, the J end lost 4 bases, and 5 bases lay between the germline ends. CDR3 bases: TGCAGTGCTAGATTTCTTAATGAAAAACTGTTTTTT. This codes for CSARFLNEKLFF.

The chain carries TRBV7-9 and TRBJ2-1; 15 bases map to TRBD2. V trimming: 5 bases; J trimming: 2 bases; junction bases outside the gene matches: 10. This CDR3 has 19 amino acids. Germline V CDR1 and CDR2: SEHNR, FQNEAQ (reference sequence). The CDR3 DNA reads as TGTGCCAGCAGCAAACGGACTAGCGGGGGGGCTAGGACCTACAATGAGCAGTTCTTC. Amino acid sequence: CASSKRTSGGARTYNEQFF.

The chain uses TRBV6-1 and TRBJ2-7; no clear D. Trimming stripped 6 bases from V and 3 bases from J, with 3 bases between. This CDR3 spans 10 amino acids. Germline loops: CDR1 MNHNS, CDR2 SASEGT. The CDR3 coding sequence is TGTGCCAGCAGGTTCTACGAGCAGTACTTC. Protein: CASRFYEQYF.

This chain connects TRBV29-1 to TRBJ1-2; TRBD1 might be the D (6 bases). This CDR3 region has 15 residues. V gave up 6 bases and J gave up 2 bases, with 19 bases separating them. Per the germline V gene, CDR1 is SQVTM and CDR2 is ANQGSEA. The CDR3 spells CSVQSRGGVNYGYTF. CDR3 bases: TGCAGCGTCCAATCTAGGGGGGGGGTCAACTATGGCTACACCTTC.

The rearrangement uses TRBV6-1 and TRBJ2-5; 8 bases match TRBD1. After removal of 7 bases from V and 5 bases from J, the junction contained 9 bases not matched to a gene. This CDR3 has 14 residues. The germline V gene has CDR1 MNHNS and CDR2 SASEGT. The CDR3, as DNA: TGTGCCAGCAATACAGGGGGGATGTCCGAGACCCAGTACTTC. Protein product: CASNTGGMSETQYF.

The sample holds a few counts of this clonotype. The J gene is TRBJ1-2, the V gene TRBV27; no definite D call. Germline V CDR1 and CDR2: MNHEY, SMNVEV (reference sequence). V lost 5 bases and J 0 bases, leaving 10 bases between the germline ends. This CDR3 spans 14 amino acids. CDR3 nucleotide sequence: TGTGCCAGCAGTCTCCGGCCAGCTAACTATGGCTACACCTTC. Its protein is CASSLRPANYGYTF.